The 17 T cell receptor beta chains presented below share a single source sample, sequenced in a study of blood T cells in healthy people across ages. A J-beta primer mix and a sample-barcoded 5' primer were used in a second PCR of about 6 to 12 cycles. MiXCR was run by TCRdb on the 5' RACE reads, yielding one entry per CDR3 protein. The sample lists about 1.8 million distinct CDR3 sequences, roughly 49% occurring once. Sequences were obtained from blood. The receptors come from a woman between 35 and 50 years old in good health.

The chain has TRBV9 and TRBJ2-7; tentative D call: TRBD2 (6 bases). Germline-derived CDR1 and CDR2 are SGDLS and YYNGEE. V lost 4 bases and J lost 7, with 21 bases in between. The CDR3 consists of 15 residues. As DNA, the CDR3 is TGTGCCAGCAGCCCGTCTGCCACTAGCTCTGGGGAGCAGTACTTC. The encoded protein is CASSPSATSSGEQYF.

The J gene is TRBJ2-7, the V gene TRBV13; 11 bases agree with TRBD2. CDR1 and CDR2 from the germline V gene are PRHDT and FYEKMQ (reference sequence). V lost 0 bases and J lost 7; bases outside the gene matches: 8. The CDR3 contains 16 residues. The CDR3 DNA reads as TGTGCCAGCAGCTTAGGGACTAGCGGGACCCACAATGAGCAGTACTTC. Amino acids: CASSLGTSGTHNEQYF.

The chain uses TRBV7-2 and TRBJ2-3; D possibly corresponds to TRBD1 (6 bases). CDR1 and CDR2 (germline): SGHTA, FQGNSA. Between the trimmed V and J ends, which lost 5 bases and 1 base, there was a span of 16 bases. CDR3 length: 16 amino acids. The CDR3 sequence is CASSPQGRSGTDTQYF. CDR3 coding DNA: TGTGCCAGCAGCCCTCAGGGGAGAAGCGGCACAGATACGCAGTATTTT.

The chain joins TRBV27 to TRBJ2-6; D might be TRBD1 or TRBD2, each matching 6 bases. The germline CDR1 and CDR2 sequences are MNHEY and SMNVEV (reference sequence). Trimming removed 1 base at V and 3 bases at J, with 16 bases between. CDR3 size: 18 residues. In nucleotides, the CDR3 is TGTGCCAGCAGTTTATTTGGAGGGGGGTTAGGTGGGGCCAACGTCCTGACTTTC. Translation: CASSLFGGGLGGANVLTF.

This clonotype has just a few counts. The chain has TRBV29-1 and TRBJ1-2, with D uncertain. Germline lookup yields CDR1 SQVTM and CDR2 ANQGSEA. This CDR3 has 13 amino acids. The V gene lost 4 bases and the J gene lost 3 bases, with 12 bases spanning the gap. The CDR3 sequence is CSVVSTEDYGYTF. As DNA, the CDR3 is TGCAGCGTTGTTAGCACTGAGGACTATGGCTACACCTTC.

This chain uses TRBV6-5 with TRBJ1-5, with 7 bases aligning to TRBD1. V shed 0 bases and J 7 bases; nucleotides not matched to a gene: 3. This CDR3 comprises 14 residues. CDR1 and CDR2 (germline): MNHEY, SVGAGI. Written as DNA, the CDR3 is TGTGCCAGCAGTTACTCCCAGGGGGAACAGCCCCAGCATTTT. It translates to CASSYSQGEQPQHF.

This clonotype was observed a few times. The rearrangement links TRBV5-1 to TRBJ2-4; TRBD1 might be the D (7 bases). The better agreement between TRBJ2-7 and the DNA end casts doubt on the J call. The V gene's germline CDR1 is SGHRS and CDR2 YFSETQ. The CDR3 totals 14 residues. CDR3 amino acids: CASSLVRDSYEQYF. The CDR3 bases are TGCGCCAGCAGCTTGGTGCGGGACAGCTACGAGCAGTACTTC.

The V and J genes are TRBV27 and TRBJ2-4, with 9 bases fitting TRBD1. Germline CDR1 and CDR2: MNHEY and SMNVEV (reference sequence). The CDR3 is 14 amino acids. Trimming took 5 bases from V and 9 from J; bases not matched to a gene: 8. CDR3 loop: CASSGDRVSSIQYF. The CDR3 DNA is TGTGCCAGCAGTGGGGACAGGGTCAGTAGCATTCAGTACTTC.

This clonotype turned up a few times. This rearrangement joins TRBV7-2 to TRBJ1-2; tentatively, D is TRBD1 (5 bases). The CDR3 runs to 14 residues. The germline gives CDR1 SGHTA, CDR2 FQGNSA. The V and J ends lost 3 bases and 5 bases respectively, with 13 bases between them. CDR3 sequence (DNA): TGTGCCAGCAGCTTGGACACAGCGGGGTATGGCTACACCTTC. Amino acid sequence: CASSLDTAGYGYTF.

V and J are TRBV6-1 and TRBJ2-4, with 8 bases matching TRBD1. The CDR3 spans 18 residues. Germline CDR1 MNHNS, CDR2 SASEGT. V shed 10 bases, J shed 0 bases, and the junction held 17 bases outside the gene matches. CDR3 loop: CATSPGFTGGVAKNIQYF. The CDR3 DNA is TGTGCCACCTCTCCTGGATTTACAGGGGGAGTAGCCAAAAACATTCAGTACTTC.

The chain recombines TRBV5-5 with TRBJ2-5; perhaps TRBD2 as D (6 bases). Germline V gives CDR1 SGHKS, CDR2 YYEKEE (reference sequence). The CDR3 runs 12 residues. Trimming shortened V by 1 base and J by 11 bases, and 12 bases separated the two germline ends. CDR3 nucleotides: TGTGCCAGCAGCTTGTACAGGAGGGAGCAGTACTTC. Translation: CASSLYRREQYF.

This clonotype was counted between two and nine times. This chain connects TRBV7-2 to TRBJ2-6, with D possibly called TRBD1 or TRBD2 (6 bases each). Germline V gives CDR1 SGHTA, CDR2 FQGNSA. V was trimmed by 2 bases and J by 4 bases, leaving 12 bases between them. The CDR3 has 16 residues. DNA for the CDR3: TGTGCCAGCAGCTTACAGTCCGGGGGCGGGGCCAACGTCCTGACTTTC. Translation gives CASSLQSGGGANVLTF.

The chain employs TRBV4-1 and TRBJ2-1; weak D call: TRBD2 (5 bases). The V and J ends lost 4 bases and 2 bases respectively, with 12 bases between them. There are 15 residues in the CDR3. In germline, CDR1 is MGHRA, CDR2 YSYEKL. CDR3 nucleotides: TGCGCCAGCAGCCCCCTCGGGATCACCTACAATGAGCAGTTCTTC. Translating it yields CASSPLGITYNEQFF.

The V gene is TRBV20-1, the J gene TRBJ2-5, with 8 nucleotides matching TRBD1. The J call may be mistaken, given a closer DNA end match to TRBJ2-7. The CDR3 extends over 15 amino acids. CDR1 is DFQATT, CDR2 SNEGSKA, per germline (reference sequence). The DNA of the CDR3 is TGCAGTGCGTACAACCCCGGGACAGGACACTACGAGCAGTACTTC. It specifies CSAYNPGTGHYEQYF.

This CDR3 reads CASSGGDFSSYNSPLHF. CDR3 nucleotides: TGTGCCAGCAGCGGTGGTGATTTTAGCTCCTATAATTCACCCCTCCACTTT. This chain links TRBV11-2 with TRBJ1-6; the D is unclear. This CDR3 spans 17 amino acids. CDR1 is SGHAT and CDR2 is FQNNGV in the germline V gene. Trimming removed 5 bases from V and 0 bases from J, with 14 bases in between.

This chain uses TRBV6-5 with TRBJ1-1; weak D call: TRBD1 (6 bases). Trimming cost V 6 bases and J 1 base, with 12 bases left between them. Germline V gene sequence: CDR1 MNHEY, CDR2 SVGAGI. The CDR3 covers 14 residues. CDR3 loop: CASSTDSSNTEAFF. The CDR3 DNA follows: TGTGCCAGCAGCACGGACAGTTCGAACACTGAAGCTTTCTTT.

V usage is TRBV5-1 and J usage is TRBJ2-3; the match to TRBD2 covers 8 bases. The V segment lost 4 bases and the J segment 2 bases; nucleotides outside the gene matches: 12. CDR1 SGHRS and CDR2 YFSETQ come from the germline V gene. The CDR3 covers 17 residues. The CDR3: CASSHFSGGAITDTQYF. The CDR3 nucleotides are TGCGCCAGCAGCCATTTCTCCGGGGGGGCGATCACAGATACGCAGTATTTT.